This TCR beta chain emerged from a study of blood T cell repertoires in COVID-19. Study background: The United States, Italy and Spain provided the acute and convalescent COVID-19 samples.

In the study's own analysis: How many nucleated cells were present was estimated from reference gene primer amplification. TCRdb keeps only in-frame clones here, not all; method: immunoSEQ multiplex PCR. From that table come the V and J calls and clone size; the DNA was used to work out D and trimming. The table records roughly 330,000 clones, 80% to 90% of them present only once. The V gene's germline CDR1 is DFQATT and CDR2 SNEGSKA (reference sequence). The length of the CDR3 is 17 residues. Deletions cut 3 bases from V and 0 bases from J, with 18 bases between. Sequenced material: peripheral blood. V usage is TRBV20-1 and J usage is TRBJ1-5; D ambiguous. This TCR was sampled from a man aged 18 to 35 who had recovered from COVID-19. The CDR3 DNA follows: TGCAGTGCTAGTGCCGGGGTAGACCTCGTTAGCAATCAGCCCCAGCATTTT. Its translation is CSASAGVDLVSNQPQHF.